A single sample is the source of the 21 T cell receptor beta chains below, sequenced in a study of preoperative IRX-2 immunotherapy in early breast cancer. Assay used: immunoSEQ multiplex PCR; TCRdb lists only in-frame clones, some missing. Of 25,000 or so clones in the sample, approximately 90% were seen once. The sample's treatment: preoperative locoregional IRX-2 cytokine immunotherapy. The sample consisted of tumor tissue, taken after IRX-2 immunotherapy. These receptors originate from a human donor with breast cancer.

This chain joins TRBV30 and TRBJ1-4; D is ambiguous. Germline values: CDR1 GTSNPN, CDR2 SVGIG (reference sequence). This CDR3 is 15 amino acids long. Trimming pared 0 bases from V and 8 bases from J, leaving 16 bases between. The CDR3 loop is CAWSVYAQRSEKLFF. The CDR3 DNA follows: TGTGCCTGGAGTGTATATGCTCAACGTTCAGAAAAACTGTTTTTT.

The chain employs TRBV19 and TRBJ2-2; 12 nucleotides align to TRBD2. J was trimmed by 7 bases and V by 7 bases; bases with no gene match: 4. Germline V gene data show CDR1 as LNHDA and CDR2 as SQIVND (reference sequence). The CDR3 length is 14 residues. CDR3 sequence (DNA): TGTGCCAGTAAGACTAGCGGGAGAGACGGGGAGCTGTTTTTT. This encodes CASKTSGRDGELFF.

This chain joins TRBV7-2 and TRBJ1-6; no definite D call. CDR3 size: 13 residues. Looked up from germline, CDR1 is SGHTA and CDR2 is FQGNSA. V lost 5 bases and J lost 9, with 11 bases in between. The CDR3: CASSPGGISPLHF. In DNA form, the CDR3 reads TGTGCCAGCAGCCCGGGAGGGATTTCACCCCTCCACTTT.

The rearrangement joins TRBV9 to TRBJ2-3; D remains ambiguous. The CDR3 loop spans 13 amino acids. CDR1 is SGDLS and CDR2 is YYNGEE in the germline V gene. Trimming left V 0 bases short and J 4 bases short, with 6 bases between. The CDR3 DNA reads as TGTGCCAGCAGCGTAGGGCGGTCAGATACGCAGTATTTT. It encodes CASSVGRSDTQYF.

V is TRBV28 and J is TRBJ2-3; TRBD1 matches 7 bases. In germline, CDR1 is MDHEN, CDR2 SYDVKM. The ends lost 4 bases at V and 5 bases at J; junction bases unmatched: 6. This CDR3 contains 14 residues. The DNA for the CDR3 is TGTGCCAGCAGTTCATCGACAGGGAAAGATACGCAGTATTTT. Its protein product is CASSSSTGKDTQYF.

The chain links TRBV13 to TRBJ2-3; D may be TRBD1 or TRBD2 (5 bases each). The CDR3 extends over 13 amino acids. V was pared by 4 bases and J by 4 bases, with 9 bases between. The V gene's germline CDR1 is PRHDT and CDR2 FYEKMQ (reference sequence). CDR3 nucleotides: TGTGCCAGCAGCTCACGGGGCCCAGATACGCAGTATTTT. This codes for CASSSRGPDTQYF.

The V gene is TRBV25-1, the J gene TRBJ2-7; 11 bases align to TRBD2. V was clipped by 5 bases and J by 3 bases; unmatched bases: 15. CDR1 and CDR2 from the germline V gene are MGHDK and SYGVNS. This CDR3 comprises 18 residues. Here the CDR3 DNA reads TGTGCCAGCAGTCAGACAGGGAGTAGCGGGAGGGCCTTCTACGAGCAGTACTTC. Its protein is CASSQTGSSGRAFYEQYF.

The J gene is TRBJ2-7, the V gene TRBV5-1, with D possibly being TRBD1 (8 bases). There are 15 residues in the CDR3. Germline CDR1 SGHRS, CDR2 YFSETQ. V lost 4 bases to trimming and J lost 7 bases, with 21 bases between them. CDR3 bases: TGCGCCAGCAGCCCGACAGGGGAGGGTCTATATGAGCAGTACTTC. This gives the protein CASSPTGEGLYEQYF. Variable domain in full (rest from reference TRBV5-1 and TRBJ2-7): KAGVTQTPRYLIKTRGQQVTLSCSPISGHRSVSWYQQTPGQGLQFLFEYFSETQRNKGNFPGRFSGRQFSNSRSEMNVSTLELGDSALYLCASSPTGEGLYEQYFGPGTRLTVT.

The chain recombines TRBV4-1 with TRBJ2-7; no clear D. The CDR3 has 14 residues. The germline V gene encodes CDR1 MGHRA and CDR2 YSYEKL. V was pared by 1 base and J by 0 bases, with 7 bases between. The CDR3 loop reads CASSQAVPSYEQYF. CDR3 coding DNA: TGCGCCAGCAGCCAAGCGGTCCCCTCCTACGAGCAGTACTTC.

The genes are TRBV6-1 and TRBJ2-7; 9 nucleotides align to TRBD1. The CDR3 runs 14 residues. V trimming: 3 bases; J trimming: 5 bases; junction bases outside the gene matches: 5. The germline V gene has CDR1 MNHNS and CDR2 SASEGT. In nucleotides, the CDR3 is TGTGCCAGCAGTGACCAGGACAGGGGCCACGAGCAGTACTTC. Translation gives CASSDQDRGHEQYF.

Only one count was recorded for this clone. V is TRBV6-6 and J is TRBJ2-4, with D tentatively TRBD1 or TRBD2 (5 bases each). The germline gives CDR1 MNHNY, CDR2 SVGAGI (reference sequence). V lost 2 bases, J lost 7 bases, and 12 bases lay in between. The CDR3 is made up of 14 amino acids. This CDR3 reads CASSYGTGGNIQYF. As DNA, the CDR3 is TGTGCCAGCAGTTACGGGACGGGTGGGAACATTCAGTACTTC.

The rearrangement uses TRBV18 and TRBJ2-5, with 12 bases that match TRBD2. The trim removed 0 bases at V and 4 bases at J, leaving 3 bases unmatched. This CDR3 region has 16 residues. Germline V lookup: CDR1 KGHSH, CDR2 LQKENI. The CDR3 protein is CASSPPPGLAGETQYF. Written as DNA, the CDR3 is TGTGCCAGCTCACCACCCCCGGGACTAGCGGGAGAGACCCAGTACTTC.

Here the CDR3 reads CASSEAGQAYEQYF. CDR3 sequence (DNA): TGCGCCAGCAGTGAGGCTGGACAAGCCTACGAGCAGTACTTC. V gene TRBV10-2 combines with J gene TRBJ2-7; D may be TRBD1 (5 bases). The CDR3 runs 14 residues. In germline, CDR1 is WSHSY, CDR2 SAAADI. V dropped 2 bases and J dropped 2 bases, with 10 bases sitting between them.

J is TRBJ1-5 and V is TRBV27, with 7 bases identical to TRBD1. The germline CDR1 and CDR2 sequences are MNHEY and SMNVEV (reference sequence). The V gene end was trimmed by 1 base and the J gene end by 0 bases; junction bases not matched to a gene: 9. The CDR3 is 18 amino acids. CDR3: CASSLYGTALGSNQPQHF. CDR3 in DNA: TGTGCCAGCAGTTTATACGGGACAGCCCTGGGTAGCAATCAGCCCCAGCATTTT.

The V and J genes are TRBV6-4 and TRBJ1-1; D not resolved. The CDR3 has 13 amino acids. Germline values: CDR1 MRHNA, CDR2 SNTAGT. V was clipped by 3 bases and J by 1 base, with 6 bases between them. The CDR3 loop reads CASSESGNTEAFF. The CDR3 DNA sequence: TGTGCCAGCAGTGAATCGGGGAACACTGAAGCTTTCTTT.

This rearrangement joins TRBV27 to TRBJ1-1, with no clear D. CDR3 length equals 13 residues. The V gene lost 2 bases and the J gene lost 1 base, with 5 bases spanning the gap. The germline V gene encodes CDR1 MNHEY and CDR2 SMNVEV (reference sequence). CDR3 in amino acids: CASSLKRNTEAFF. The CDR3 coding sequence is TGTGCCAGCAGTTTAAAGAGGAACACTGAAGCTTTCTTT.

The chain links TRBV10-3 to TRBJ1-5, with D possibly TRBD1 on 6 matching bases. Trimming shortened V by 0 bases and J by 3 bases, and 9 bases separated the two germline ends. The germline CDR1 and CDR2 sequences are ENHRY and SYGVKD. This CDR3 has 15 amino acids. The CDR3 DNA sequence: TGTGCCATCAGTGAGTCGGACAGCGCCAATCAGCCCCAGCATTTT. Protein product: CAISESDSANQPQHF.

This clone was counted a few times. The chain carries TRBV25-1 and TRBJ1-2; 9 bases align to TRBD1. V trimming: 6 bases; J trimming: 5 bases; junction bases outside the gene matches: 4. This CDR3 comprises 13 residues. Per the germline V gene, CDR1 is MGHDK and CDR2 is SYGVNS. DNA of the CDR3: TGTGCCAGCAGCCTCGGGACAGGGTATGGCTACACCTTC. This codes for CASSLGTGYGYTF.

The CDR3 is CASSGTGGLQETQYF. In nucleotides, the CDR3 is TGTGCCAGCAGCGGGACAGGTGGTCTCCAAGAGACCCAGTACTTC. This chain joins TRBV9 and TRBJ2-5; 7 bases are a match to TRBD1. CDR1 is SGDLS, CDR2 YYNGEE, per germline. Trimming at V came to 3 bases and at J to 1 base, leaving 6 bases not matched to a gene. The CDR3 has 15 amino acids.

The V gene is TRBV27, the J gene TRBJ2-7; the match to TRBD1 covers 11 bases. The length of the CDR3 is 16 residues. Per germline, CDR1 MNHEY and CDR2 SMNVEV (reference sequence). J was trimmed by 6 bases and V by 7 bases; bases with no gene match: 14. The CDR3 loop reads CASKSIPGQGESEQYF. The CDR3 nucleotides are TGTGCCAGCAAGTCGATTCCGGGACAGGGGGAATCCGAGCAGTACTTC.

The table lists this clone with a count of one. The DNA for the CDR3 is TGTGCCAGCAGCTCGGACCCCTCAAGGACTGAAGCTTTCTTT. Its protein is CASSSDPSRTEAFF. This chain uses TRBV5-4 with TRBJ1-1; unclear D gene. The CDR3 has 14 residues. V was pared by 3 bases and J by 5 bases, with 14 bases between. Germline V gives CDR1 SGHNT, CDR2 YYREEE (reference sequence). Drawing the rest from reference TRBV5-4 and TRBJ1-1, the complete variable domain is ETGVTQSPTHLIKTRGQQVTLRCSSQSGHNTVSWYQQALGQGPQFIFQYYREEENGRGNFPPRFSGLQFPNYSSELNVNALELDDSALYLCASSSDPSRTEAFFGQGTRLTVV.